This paragraph reports one T cell receptor (beta chain). Its target is not known. The sample comes from a study of beta chain features in type 1 diabetes. Study-wide context: In age, gender and cell yields, patients were similar to healthy donors. About 110 million sorted cells were examined across all samples. Study outcomes and limitations: Moderate yet significant TCRB CDR3 shortening was seen in Type 1 diabetes patients in all four CD4+ subsets.

All of the isolated RNA was reverse transcribed, so expressed TCRB transcripts were sequenced. Produced via immunoSEQ multiplex PCR; TCRdb's table is partial and in-frame only. The sample shows approximately 130,000 clones, 17% of them seen only once. The germline V and J ends were trimmed by 0 bases and 3 bases, with 6 bases remaining between them. The CDR3 loop spans 13 amino acids. Per germline, CDR1 SGDLS and CDR2 YYNGEE. The sequence derives from a young man with type 1 diabetes. The J gene is TRBJ1-1, the V gene TRBV9; D uncertain. The material sequenced was central memory CD4+ T cells from blood. CDR3 DNA sequence: TGTGCCAGCAGCGTAGCCCGTCACACTGAAGCTTTCTTT. It is translated as CASSVARHTEAFF.